This record looks at one T cell receptor (beta chain) sequence and its context. What it recognizes is unknown. The data stem from a study of Tregs in tolerant kidney transplant recipients. Study-wide context: Recipients received nonmyeloablative bone marrow transplants from related graft donors, with transient mixed chimerism.

Method: immunoSEQ multiplex PCR; TCRdb's copy keeps in-frame clones and lacks some. The table records 98,000 or so clones, around 87% of them present only once. CDR1 and CDR2 from the germline V gene are SSHAT and FNYEAQ (reference sequence). The CDR3 spans 13 residues. The germline V and J ends were trimmed by 8 bases and 4 bases, with 13 bases remaining between them. Unstimulated regulatory T cells (CD4+CD25+CD127-), CD4+CD25- non-regulatory cells, CD4 and CD8 cells were FACS-sorted from thawed PBMCs. General study results and limits: Expanding Tregs on activated donor B cells appeared to best identify donor-specific TCRbeta clones.

This clonotype was obtained from a human donor who received a combined kidney and bone marrow transplant. This chain links TRBV7-7 with TRBJ2-3; no definite D call. The input for sequencing was CD4+ T cells from blood, taken before the transplant. The CDR3 loop reads CASSLGRSDTQYF. CDR3 sequence (DNA): TGTGCCAGCTCTCTAGGCAGATCAGATACGCAGTATTTT.